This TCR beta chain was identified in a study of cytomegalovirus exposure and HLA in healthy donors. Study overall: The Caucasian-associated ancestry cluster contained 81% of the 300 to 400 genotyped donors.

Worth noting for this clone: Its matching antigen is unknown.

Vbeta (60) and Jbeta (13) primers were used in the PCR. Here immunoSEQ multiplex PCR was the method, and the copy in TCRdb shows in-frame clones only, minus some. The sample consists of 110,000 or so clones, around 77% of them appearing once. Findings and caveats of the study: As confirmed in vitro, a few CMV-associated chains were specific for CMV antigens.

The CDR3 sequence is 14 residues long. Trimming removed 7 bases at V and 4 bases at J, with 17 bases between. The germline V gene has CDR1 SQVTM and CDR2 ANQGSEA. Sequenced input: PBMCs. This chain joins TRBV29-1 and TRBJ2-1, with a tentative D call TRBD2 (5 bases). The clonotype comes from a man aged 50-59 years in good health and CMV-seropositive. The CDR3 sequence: CSGSRDPGYNEQFF. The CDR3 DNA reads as TGCAGCGGCAGCCGGGATCCGGGGTACAATGAGCAGTTCTTC.